This T cell receptor beta chain comes out of a study of control samples from healthy donors and cancer patients. Generated by immunoSEQ multiplex PCR, the TCRdb table keeps only in-frame clones and is missing some. Of 120,000 or so clones listed, 87% were seen once; the top ten hold around 8.7%. V was pared by 0 bases and J by 6 bases, with 19 bases between. Germline values: CDR1 LGHNA, CDR2 YSLEER. The CDR3 is 17 amino acids. The TCR was taken from a man between 35 and 55 years old in good health. The source material was blood. The chain links TRBV4-3 to TRBJ2-3; D not resolved. The CDR3 reads CASSQDYVPSLQDTQYF. In DNA, the CDR3 is TGCGCCAGCAGCCAAGATTATGTCCCGAGCCTACAGGATACGCAGTATTTT.